Following are 29 T cell receptor beta chains from one sample sequenced in a study of T cell repertoires in cytomegalovirus infection. TCRdb called the reads again in MiXCR, with one record for every CDR3 protein. This table holds approximately 190,000 distinct CDR3 sequences, 28% found once. Sequencing was carried out using PBMCs. The origin of the receptors is a human donor in good health (CMV status not recorded). Some clones in this sample may be carry-over from other donors' samples.

The rearrangement uses TRBV7-2 and TRBJ2-1, with 11 bases matching TRBD2. This CDR3 spans 16 amino acids. Germline CDR1 SGHTA, CDR2 FQGNSA. Trimming removed 5 bases from V and 5 bases from J; junction bases left unmatched: 8. The CDR3 region has the DNA TGTGCCAGCAGCCCAACGACTAGCGGGGCGGACAATGAGCAGTTCTTC. Residues: CASSPTTSGADNEQFF.

V is TRBV2 and J is TRBJ2-2; D unclear. Trimming shortened V by 3 bases and J by 1 base, and 6 bases separated the two germline ends. In germline, CDR1 is SNHLY, CDR2 FYNNEI. This CDR3 is 14 amino acids long. The CDR3 region is CASSETMNTGELFF. The CDR3 bases are TGTGCCAGCAGTGAGACGATGAACACCGGGGAGCTGTTTTTT.

This clonotype has a handful of counts. This rearrangement joins TRBV5-4 to TRBJ2-5, with TRBD1 identical over 8 bases. With 1 base clipped from V and 1 base from J, the junction kept 6 bases outside the gene matches. This CDR3 has 16 residues. CDR1 and CDR2 (germline): SGHNT, YYREEE (reference sequence). This CDR3 is CASSLSQGAGQETQYF. CDR3 coding DNA: TGTGCCAGCAGCTTGTCCCAGGGGGCTGGCCAAGAGACCCAGTACTTC.

This clonotype was observed many times. The chain links TRBV7-2 to TRBJ1-2, with D uncertain. The germline CDR1 and CDR2 sequences are SGHTA and FQGNSA. There are 14 residues in the CDR3. V lost 8 bases, J lost 2 bases, and 15 bases lay in between. The DNA of the CDR3 is TGTGCCAGCCTCCGGTCCGGGAAAAACTATGGCTACACCTTC. Protein sequence: CASLRSGKNYGYTF.

This clonotype was picked up a small number of times. V is TRBV12-5 and J is TRBJ1-2; D gene ambiguous. Trimming removed 3 bases at V and 8 bases at J, with 19 bases between. Germline CDR1 LGHNT, CDR2 FRNRAP. The CDR3 covers 15 residues. This chain's CDR3 is CASGFGTGPLRGYTF. DNA for the CDR3: TGTGCTAGTGGTTTCGGAACTGGCCCTCTTCGGGGCTACACCTTC. Using reference TRBV12-5 and TRBJ1-2 for the parts outside the CDR3, the full variable domain is DARVTQTPRHKVTEMGQEVTMRCQPILGHNTVFWYRQTMMQGLELLAYFRNRAPLDDSGMPKDRFSAEMPDATLATLKIQPSEPRDSAVYFCASGFGTGPLRGYTFGSGTRLTVV.

This clonotype has a handful of counts. This chain links TRBV30 with TRBJ2-1; D gene uncertain. The CDR3 runs 13 residues. Trimming removed 0 bases from V and 5 bases from J, with 8 bases in between. The germline V gene encodes CDR1 GTSNPN and CDR2 SVGIG (reference sequence). CDR3: CAWSVGRNNEQFF. For the CDR3, the DNA is TGTGCCTGGAGTGTAGGGCGAAACAATGAGCAGTTCTTC.

The chain has TRBV6-5 and TRBJ2-1; perhaps TRBD1 as D (5 bases). Trimming removed 2 bases at V and 10 bases at J, with 9 bases between. Germline CDR1 MNHEY, CDR2 SVGAGI. The CDR3 length is 12 residues. The CDR3 reads CASSYRGGEQFF. In DNA, the CDR3 is TGTGCCAGCAGTTACAGGGGTGGCGAGCAGTTCTTC.

CDR3 nucleotides: TGCGCCAGCAGCCAAGGAGGGGAGGAGACCCAGTACTTC. Its translation is CASSQGGEETQYF. V usage is TRBV4-1 and J usage is TRBJ2-5; D may match TRBD1 or TRBD2 (5 bases each). Trimming left V 1 base short and J 5 bases short, with 8 bases between. Germline loops: CDR1 MGHRA, CDR2 YSYEKL. The CDR3 runs 13 residues.

In the case of this clonotype: One junction end does not reproduce the germline sequence, and a read error may be involved. The rearrangement links TRBV10-1 to TRBJ1-2, with D hard to call. This CDR3 is 15 amino acids long. CDR1 is WNHNN and CDR2 is SYGVQD in the germline V gene (reference sequence). Written as DNA, the CDR3 is TGTGCCAGCGGTGCGTCAGACTTCTCCAACTATGGCTACACCTTC. This sequence encodes CASGASDFSNYGYTF.

This sequence joins TRBV6-4 and TRBJ2-3, with TRBD2 matching 8 bases. This CDR3 has 14 residues. Germline assignment: CDR1 MRHNA and CDR2 SNTAGT. The V and J ends lost 3 bases and 1 base, in that order; junction bases with no gene match: 0. The CDR3 nucleotides are TGTGCCAGCAGTGAAGCGGGGGGCACAGATACGCAGTATTTT. It translates to CASSEAGGTDTQYF.

This chain connects TRBV7-8 to TRBJ2-7; no firm D call. The CDR3 has 14 amino acids. Germline lookup yields CDR1 SGHVS and CDR2 FQNEAQ. V dropped 5 bases and J dropped 0 bases, with 11 bases sitting between them. Here the CDR3 reads CASSLTSNSYEQYF. The CDR3 nucleotides are TGTGCCAGCAGCCTCACCTCAAACTCCTACGAGCAGTACTTC.

V usage is TRBV12-5 and J usage is TRBJ2-7; tentatively, D is TRBD2 (6 bases). The CDR3 covers 15 residues. V dropped 8 bases and J dropped 8 bases, with 25 bases sitting between them. Germline-derived CDR1 and CDR2 are LGHNT and FRNRAP. The CDR3 loop is CASSTGGALLYKQYF. In DNA form, the CDR3 reads TGTGCTAGTTCCACCGGAGGGGCTCTCCTCTATAAGCAGTACTTC.

The J gene is TRBJ2-1, the V gene TRBV20-1; D is undetermined. The CDR3 runs to 14 residues. Germline V gene sequence: CDR1 DFQATT, CDR2 SNEGSKA (reference sequence). V was cut by 3 bases and J by 0 bases, with 9 bases left in between. The chain's CDR3 is CSASPQSSYNEQFF. CDR3 DNA: TGCAGTGCTAGTCCCCAGTCCTCCTACAATGAGCAGTTCTTC.

This clonotype was detected once. This sequence joins TRBV5-1 and TRBJ2-3, with 7 bases that match TRBD2. CDR3 length: 15 amino acids. Germline CDR1 SGHRS, CDR2 YFSETQ. The J segment lost 4 bases and the V segment lost 0 bases, leaving 5 bases of the junction unmatched. The CDR3 DNA is TGCGCCAGCAGCTTGGGGCGGGGGAACTCAGATACGCAGTATTTT. Translating it yields CASSLGRGNSDTQYF.

This clonotype was picked up many times. CDR3 nucleotides: TGTGCCAGCAGCTTCGCCCCCGGGGGGTTGGAGACCCAGTACTTC. Translation: CASSFAPGGLETQYF. This chain uses TRBV7-3 with TRBJ2-5; TRBD2 aligns across 7 bases. The CDR3 length is 15 residues. V trimming: 3 bases; J trimming: 5 bases; junction bases outside the gene matches: 9. Looked up from germline, CDR1 is SGHTA and CDR2 is FQGTGA. The full variable domain, its missing parts supplied by reference TRBV7-3 and TRBJ2-5, is GAGVSQTPSNKVTEKGKYVELRCDPISGHTALYWYRQSLGQGPEFLIYFQGTGAADDSGLPNDRFFAVRPEGSVSTLKIQRTERGDSAVYLCASSFAPGGLETQYFGPGTRLLVL.

Notes on this clonotype: Being one base from a much bigger clone, this may be a read error. The rearrangement uses TRBV7-2 and TRBJ1-4, with D unclear. Germline-derived CDR1 and CDR2 are SGHTA and FQGNSA. There are 15 residues in the CDR3. Written as DNA, the CDR3 is TGTGCCAGCAGCTATAGGGCGCAGTCAAATGAAAAACTGATTTTT. Its translation: CASSYRAQSNEKLIF. Looking up the rest from reference TRBV7-2 and TRBJ1-4 gives the full variable domain: GAGVSQSPSNKVTEKGKDVELRCDPISGHTALYWYRQSLGQGLEFLIYFQGNSAPDKSGLPSDRFSAERTGGSVSTLTIQRTQQEDSAVYLCASSYRAQSNEKLIFGSGTQLSVL.

V gene TRBV7-6 combines with J gene TRBJ1-2; the match to TRBD1 covers 8 bases. CDR1 is SGHVS, CDR2 FNYEAQ, per germline. V lost 7 bases and J lost 4; bases outside the gene matches: 17. The CDR3 has 17 residues. CDR3 loop: CASTYGGTGEPGYGYTF. The CDR3 region has the DNA TGTGCCAGCACCTACGGCGGGACAGGCGAACCGGGCTATGGCTACACCTTC. Based on the CDR3 plus reference TRBV7-6 and TRBJ1-2, the full variable domain is GAGVSQSPRYKVTKRGQDVALRCDPISGHVSLYWYRQALGQGPEFLTYFNYEAQQDKSGLPNDRFSAERPEGSISTLTIQRTEQRDSAMYRCASTYGGTGEPGYGYTFGSGTRLTVV.

This clonotype was counted only a few times. Written as DNA, the CDR3 is TGTGCCAGCAGTTTAGATGGACGCAGGGTCATCGGCACTGAAGCTTTCTTT. Translated: CASSLDGRRVIGTEAFF. V and J are TRBV12-3 or TRBV12-4 and TRBJ1-1, with D perhaps TRBD1 (5 bases). V was clipped by 1 base and J by 4 bases, with 19 bases between them. The CDR3 contains 17 residues.

V and J are TRBV6-5 and TRBJ1-6; the D is unclear. Germline-derived CDR1 and CDR2 are MNHEY and SVGAGI. The CDR3 totals 15 residues. With 0 bases removed from V and 6 bases from J, the gap between germline ends came to 9 bases. The CDR3 region has the DNA TGTGCCAGCAGTTACTCCTCATATTCTAATTCACCCCTCCACTTT. It codes for CASSYSSYSNSPLHF.

The chain uses TRBV10-3 and TRBJ2-5; TRBD1 might be the D (7 bases). The CDR3 is made up of 15 amino acids. Germline-derived CDR1 and CDR2 are ENHRY and SYGVKD. The V gene lost 0 bases and the J gene lost 5 bases, with 13 bases spanning the gap. The CDR3: CAISESEGARETQYF. CDR3 DNA: TGTGCCATCAGTGAGTCGGAGGGGGCGCGGGAGACCCAGTACTTC.

A few counts support this clonotype. The V gene is TRBV12-3 or TRBV12-4, the J gene TRBJ2-3; tentative D call: TRBD2 (7 bases). CDR3 size: 16 residues. V gave up 7 bases and J gave up 6 bases, with 23 bases separating them. The CDR3 spells CASTSIRGASGDTQYF. CDR3 coding DNA: TGTGCCAGCACTTCTATACGGGGGGCCTCCGGGGATACGCAGTATTTT.

As concerns this clonotype: Just one base apart from a much larger clone, this may be a read error. The chain recombines TRBV7-2 with TRBJ2-3; possibly TRBD1 for D (6 bases). Germline values: CDR1 SGHTA, CDR2 FQGNSA. The CDR3 loop spans 18 amino acids. V lost 4 bases, J lost 4 bases, and 24 bases lay in between. Here the CDR3 DNA reads TGTGCCAGCAGCTCCCCTTCAGGGGCAGGAGGTTTTGCAGATACGCAGTATTTT. This encodes CASSSPSGAGGFADTQYF.

The chain combines TRBV19 with TRBJ1-4; D not certain. The CDR3 runs to 15 residues. The V end lost 3 bases, the J end lost 7 bases, and 15 bases lay between the germline ends. The germline CDR1 and CDR2 sequences are LNHDA and SQIVND (reference sequence). The CDR3 region has the DNA TGTGCCAGTAGTATTACGGGAAGATCGAGTGAAAAACTGTTTTTT. It codes for CASSITGRSSEKLFF.

This clonotype was observed a handful of times. CDR3 sequence reads: CSAEEVGLGLDEQFF. CDR3 sequence (DNA): TGCAGCGCCGAGGAGGTCGGCCTCGGGTTGGATGAGCAGTTCTTC. This chain joins TRBV29-1 and TRBJ2-1, with D possibly being TRBD2 (5 bases). The CDR3 contains 15 residues. Per germline, CDR1 SQVTM and CDR2 ANQGSEA. Trimming removed 7 bases at V and 8 bases at J, with 24 bases between.

The rearrangement links TRBV2 to TRBJ2-4; no reliable D call. The CDR3 runs to 12 residues. Germline V gene data show CDR1 as SNHLY and CDR2 as FYNNEI. V dropped 2 bases and J dropped 14 bases, with 13 bases sitting between them. The CDR3 DNA follows: TGTGCCAGCAGTGAAACCCTTAACACGGAGTACTTC. Encoded protein: CASSETLNTEYF.

CDR3 DNA: TGTGCCAGCAGCTTAGTAGCCAGGGGAGGCCAGCAAGAGACCCAGTACTTC. This translates into CASSLVARGGQQETQYF. The gene calls are TRBV7-2 and TRBJ2-5, with D perhaps TRBD1 or TRBD2 (6 bases each). This CDR3 contains 17 residues. Trimming left V 1 base short and J 2 bases short, with 17 bases between. Germline CDR1 and CDR2: SGHTA and FQGNSA.

This chain joins TRBV7-8 and TRBJ2-5; tentatively, D is TRBD1 (5 bases). The ends were cut back, 6 bases at V and 2 bases at J, with 16 bases in the middle. CDR1 SGHVS and CDR2 FQNEAQ come from the germline V gene. The CDR3 runs to 15 residues. CDR3 region: CASRNADSWQETQYF. The CDR3 region has the DNA TGTGCCAGCAGAAATGCCGACAGCTGGCAAGAGACCCAGTACTTC.

This clonotype was seen only once. The chain links TRBV7-3 to TRBJ1-2; unclear D gene. Between the trimmed V and J ends, which lost 1 base and 2 bases, there was a span of 5 bases. The CDR3 runs to 13 residues. CDR1 is SGHTA, CDR2 FQGTGA, per germline. In DNA, the CDR3 is TGTGCCAGCAGCTTAAGGCCCAACTATGGCTACACCTTC. Encoded protein: CASSLRPNYGYTF.

This chain joins TRBV20-1 and TRBJ1-5, with D perhaps matching TRBD1 (5 bases). Trimming removed 0 bases at V and 4 bases at J, with 13 bases between. CDR1 is DFQATT, CDR2 SNEGSKA, per germline (reference sequence). CDR3 length equals 15 residues. The CDR3 is CSARDLGPGNQPQHF. The CDR3 DNA sequence: TGCAGTGCTAGAGATTTAGGGCCAGGGAATCAGCCCCAGCATTTT.